Below, 22 T cell receptor beta chains from the same sample are listed, as sequenced in a study of shared clonotypes between healthy human individuals. Only in-frame clones appear in the TCRdb table, and some are missing; sequencing was by immunoSEQ multiplex PCR. The sample consists of 600,000 or so clones, approximately 96% of them appearing once. Positive CCR7 selection of CD45RO-negative cells yielded the naive CD8 cells, and terminally differentiated effector memory CD45RA+ cells were excluded. Material: naive CD8+ T cells sorted from blood. These TCRs come from a woman aged 25 to 39 in good health.

This chain uses TRBV4-1 with TRBJ1-2, with 7 bases identical to TRBD1. The CDR3 extends over 19 amino acids. The V gene's germline CDR1 is MGHRA and CDR2 YSYEKL. Unmatched junction bases numbered 17, after V lost 1 base and J lost 3 bases. The CDR3 loop is CASSQGGLGTARSYYGYTF. The CDR3 region has the DNA TGCGCCAGCAGCCAAGGCGGACTGGGGACAGCCAGGAGCTACTATGGCTACACCTTC.

The chain combines TRBV5-4 with TRBJ2-4; D perhaps matches TRBD2 (5 bases). Germline CDR1 is SGHNT and CDR2 is YYREEE (reference sequence). There are 13 residues in the CDR3. Trimming stripped 4 bases from V and 6 bases from J, with 11 bases between. CDR3 amino acids: CASSPGVANIQYF. In nucleotides, the CDR3 is TGTGCCAGCAGCCCCGGGGTGGCAAACATTCAGTACTTC.

The chain carries TRBV9 and TRBJ2-2; D call uncertain. With 4 bases removed from V and 4 bases from J, the gap between germline ends came to 5 bases. The CDR3 totals 12 residues. Germline CDR1 reads SGDLS; CDR2 reads YYNGEE. The CDR3 DNA reads TGTGCCAGCAGCTCGAGCACCGGGGAGCTGTTTTTT. Protein sequence: CASSSSTGELFF.

The chain carries TRBV9 and TRBJ1-5; 10 bases are a match to TRBD1. Germline V lookup: CDR1 SGDLS, CDR2 YYNGEE. With 0 bases clipped from V and 5 bases from J, the junction kept 5 bases outside the gene matches. There are 16 residues in the CDR3. The CDR3 region is CASSVVGDRGDQPQHF. The DNA of the CDR3 is TGTGCCAGCAGCGTAGTAGGGGACAGGGGAGATCAGCCCCAGCATTTT.

The gene calls are TRBV19 and TRBJ1-1; 9 bases line up with TRBD1. Germline values: CDR1 LNHDA, CDR2 SQIVND (reference sequence). The CDR3 consists of 16 residues. J was trimmed by 4 bases and V by 5 bases; bases with no gene match: 11. The CDR3 DNA reads TGTGCCAGTAGTTTCCTCTACAGGGGGCAGACCACTGAAGCTTTCTTT. It translates to CASSFLYRGQTTEAFF.

This sequence joins TRBV18 and TRBJ2-7; 9 nucleotides match TRBD2. The germline gives CDR1 KGHSH, CDR2 LQKENI. The CDR3 runs to 13 residues. V shed 6 bases, J shed 6 bases, and the junction held 6 bases outside the gene matches. Here the CDR3 reads CASSAAAGGEQYF. In DNA, the CDR3 is TGTGCCAGCTCCGCGGCAGCGGGGGGCGAGCAGTACTTC. Full variable domain (outside the CDR3, taken from reference TRBV18 and TRBJ2-7): NAGVMQNPRHLVRRRGQEARLRCSPMKGHSHVYWYRQLPEEGLKFMVYLQKENIIDESGMPKERFSAEFPKEGPSILRIQQVVRGDSAAYFCASSAAAGGEQYFGPGTRLTVT.

The rearrangement uses TRBV4-1 and TRBJ2-3; D tentatively fits TRBD1 or TRBD2 (5 bases each). V shed 2 bases and J shed 4 bases, with 22 bases lying between them. In germline, CDR1 is MGHRA, CDR2 YSYEKL. This CDR3 region has 18 residues. The chain's CDR3 is CASSQKTGRSDKADTQYF. CDR3 DNA sequence: TGCGCCAGCAGCCAAAAAACGGGGCGTTCCGACAAGGCAGATACGCAGTATTTT.

This chain links TRBV7-9 with TRBJ1-2, with D perhaps TRBD1 (5 bases). CDR1 and CDR2 from the germline V gene are SEHNR and FQNEAQ (reference sequence). Between the trimmed V and J ends, which lost 1 base and 6 bases, there was a span of 12 bases. The CDR3 is 14 amino acids. The CDR3 sequence: CASSLGRTQDGYTF. In DNA, the CDR3 is TGTGCCAGCAGCTTAGGCCGGACACAGGATGGCTACACCTTC.

The chain is built from TRBV2 and TRBJ2-1; TRBD2 matches 9 bases. Germline assignment: CDR1 SNHLY and CDR2 FYNNEI. The CDR3 spans 19 residues. The V segment lost 5 bases and the J segment 0 bases; nucleotides outside the gene matches: 14. DNA of the CDR3: TGTGCCAGCAGTCCGATCCCCGGGACTAGCTTTCTCTCCTACAATGAGCAGTTCTTC. It translates to CASSPIPGTSFLSYNEQFF.

The chain carries TRBV9 and TRBJ2-3; 7 positions agree with TRBD1. Germline loops: CDR1 SGDLS, CDR2 YYNGEE. Trimming took 0 bases from V and 3 from J; bases not matched to a gene: 4. This CDR3 contains 15 residues. This chain's CDR3 is CASSVVGQATDTQYF. The DNA for the CDR3 is TGTGCCAGCAGCGTAGTAGGACAGGCGACAGATACGCAGTATTTT. Drawing the rest from reference TRBV9 and TRBJ2-3, the complete variable domain is DSGVTQTPKHLITATGQRVTLRCSPRSGDLSVYWYQQSLDQGLQFLIQYYNGEERAKGNILERFSAQQFPDLHSELNLSSLELGDSALYFCASSVVGQATDTQYFGPGTRLTVL.

The genes are TRBV9 and TRBJ2-1, with D uncertain. From germline, CDR1 is SGDLS and CDR2 YYNGEE. The CDR3 sequence is 13 residues long. Trimming stripped 4 bases from V and 6 bases from J, with 11 bases between. The CDR3 sequence is CASSFGPSNEQFF. As DNA, the CDR3 is TGTGCCAGCAGCTTCGGACCCAGCAATGAGCAGTTCTTC. The full variable domain, its missing parts supplied by reference TRBV9 and TRBJ2-1, is DSGVTQTPKHLITATGQRVTLRCSPRSGDLSVYWYQQSLDQGLQFLIQYYNGEERAKGNILERFSAQQFPDLHSELNLSSLELGDSALYFCASSFGPSNEQFFGPGTRLTVL.

The chain links TRBV19 to TRBJ1-2, with unresolved D. The CDR3 covers 15 residues. V shed 5 bases and J shed 0 bases, with 13 bases lying between them. Germline-derived CDR1 and CDR2 are LNHDA and SQIVND (reference sequence). CDR3 sequence reads: CASSSDGYSNYGYTF. The CDR3 DNA reads as TGTGCCAGTAGTTCGGACGGCTATTCTAACTATGGCTACACCTTC.

The rearrangement uses TRBV13 and TRBJ2-7, with D hard to call. From germline, CDR1 is PRHDT and CDR2 FYEKMQ (reference sequence). V shed 2 bases and J shed 3 bases, with 11 bases lying between them. The CDR3 sequence is 14 residues long. The CDR3 region is CASSLTQARYEQYF. The CDR3 nucleotides read TGTGCCAGCAGCTTAACCCAGGCTCGCTACGAGCAGTACTTC.

V is TRBV14 and J is TRBJ2-7; a weak D match, TRBD2 (6 bases). Trimming shortened V by 4 bases and J by 4 bases, and 11 bases separated the two germline ends. The CDR3 is 13 residues long. Germline loops: CDR1 SGHDN, CDR2 FVKESK. CDR3: CASSRRGKYEQYF. The CDR3 coding sequence is TGTGCCAGCAGCCGCCGCGGGAAATACGAGCAGTACTTC.

V usage is TRBV27 and J usage is TRBJ2-7; the match to TRBD1 covers 7 bases. The V segment lost 0 bases and the J segment 1 base; nucleotides outside the gene matches: 9. CDR1 MNHEY and CDR2 SMNVEV come from the germline V gene (reference sequence). This CDR3 comprises 17 residues. The CDR3 sequence: CASSLSDTPGGSYEQYF. For the CDR3, the DNA is TGTGCCAGCAGTTTATCGGATACGCCAGGGGGTTCCTACGAGCAGTACTTC.

With respect to this clone: Additional DNA sequences in this sample encode the identical CDR3. The V call is TRBV27, the J call TRBJ2-1; 14 positions match TRBD2. V dropped 6 bases and J dropped 9; count of bases not matched to a gene: 7. The CDR3 runs 15 residues. Germline CDR1 and CDR2: MNHEY and SMNVEV (reference sequence). DNA of the CDR3: TGTGCCAGCAGCAGCGGGACTAGCGGGAGAGGTGAGCAGTTCTTC. Translation: CASSSGTSGRGEQFF.

The V call is TRBV7-8, the J call TRBJ2-1; TRBD2 agrees at 8 bases. V lost 5 bases, J lost 0 bases, and 18 bases stayed unmatched. Germline CDR1 is SGHVS and CDR2 is FQNEAQ. The CDR3 has 20 amino acids. The CDR3 region is CASSRFSTFSGIDSYNEQFF. CDR3 bases: TGTGCCAGCAGCCGATTTTCTACCTTTAGCGGGATCGACTCCTACAATGAGCAGTTCTTC.

The chain employs TRBV4-1 and TRBJ1-1; D remains unclear. V gave up 2 bases and J gave up 0 bases, with 10 bases separating them. The CDR3 runs to 15 residues. Germline V gene sequence: CDR1 MGHRA, CDR2 YSYEKL. CDR3 amino acids: CASSQSAALNTEAFF. CDR3 in DNA: TGCGCCAGCAGCCAATCGGCAGCCTTGAACACTGAAGCTTTCTTT.

This rearrangement joins TRBV6-6 to TRBJ1-5; D uncertain. Trimming stripped 7 bases from V and 0 bases from J, with 7 bases between. Per germline, CDR1 MNHNY and CDR2 SVGAGI (reference sequence). The CDR3 spans 13 residues. The CDR3 bases are TGTGCCAGCACCGAGTATAGCAATCAGCCCCAGCATTTT. Translation: CASTEYSNQPQHF.

This chain uses TRBV28 with TRBJ2-1; TRBD2 agrees at 12 bases. This CDR3 is built from 17 residues. Germline V CDR1 and CDR2: MDHEN, SYDVKM. V gave up 3 bases and J gave up 7 bases; unmatched junction bases: 10. The DNA for the CDR3 is TGTGCCAGCAGTTTCACTGGGGTCGGGACTAGCGGGAATGAGCAGTTCTTC. Residues: CASSFTGVGTSGNEQFF.

V and J are TRBV19 and TRBJ1-1; D might be TRBD1 (5 bases). V lost 2 bases, J lost 8 bases, and 12 bases lay in between. Germline-derived CDR1 and CDR2 are LNHDA and SQIVND (reference sequence). This CDR3 is 13 amino acids long. CDR3 in amino acids: CASSIMGHREAFF. In DNA, the CDR3 is TGTGCCAGTAGTATAATGGGGCACCGGGAAGCTTTCTTT.

The rearrangement joins TRBV9 to TRBJ1-2; no firm D call. V gave up 6 bases and J gave up 0 bases, with 9 bases separating them. This CDR3 contains 13 residues. Germline V gene lookup returns CDR1 SGDLS and CDR2 YYNGEE. CDR3 bases: TGTGCCAGCAACGGAGAGGCTAACTATGGCTACACCTTC. This encodes CASNGEANYGYTF.